Below, one T cell receptor beta chain is given with its context. What it recognizes is unknown. The use of a sample-barcoded 5' primer and a J-beta primer mix characterized a second PCR of about 6 to 11 cycles. The template-switch adaptor, which had 12 random nucleotides, put a tag on each cDNA molecule. TCRdb ran MiXCR on the 5' RACE reads and lists one entry per CDR3 protein. The top ten clones hold roughly 8% of a sample with around 1.7 million distinct CDR3 sequences, roughly 27% of them seen once. These data belong to a study of blood T cells in healthy people across ages. General study results and limits: The percentage of naive T cells correlated strongly with TCR beta diversity. Long-lived donors exceeded aged donors in naive CD4+ cells and diversity.

The sequence came from a woman aged 25 to 39 in good health. The sequencing sample was made of blood.

For the CDR3, the DNA is TGCAGCGTCGGGGGGCTTAGCGGGAGTACCTACAATGAGCAGTTCTTC. Translating gives CSVGGLSGSTYNEQFF. This chain uses TRBV29-1 with TRBJ2-1; 9 positions match TRBD2. This CDR3 is 16 amino acids long. Germline V gives CDR1 SQVTM, CDR2 ANQGSEA. After removal of 6 bases from V and 2 bases from J, the junction contained 11 bases not matched to a gene.